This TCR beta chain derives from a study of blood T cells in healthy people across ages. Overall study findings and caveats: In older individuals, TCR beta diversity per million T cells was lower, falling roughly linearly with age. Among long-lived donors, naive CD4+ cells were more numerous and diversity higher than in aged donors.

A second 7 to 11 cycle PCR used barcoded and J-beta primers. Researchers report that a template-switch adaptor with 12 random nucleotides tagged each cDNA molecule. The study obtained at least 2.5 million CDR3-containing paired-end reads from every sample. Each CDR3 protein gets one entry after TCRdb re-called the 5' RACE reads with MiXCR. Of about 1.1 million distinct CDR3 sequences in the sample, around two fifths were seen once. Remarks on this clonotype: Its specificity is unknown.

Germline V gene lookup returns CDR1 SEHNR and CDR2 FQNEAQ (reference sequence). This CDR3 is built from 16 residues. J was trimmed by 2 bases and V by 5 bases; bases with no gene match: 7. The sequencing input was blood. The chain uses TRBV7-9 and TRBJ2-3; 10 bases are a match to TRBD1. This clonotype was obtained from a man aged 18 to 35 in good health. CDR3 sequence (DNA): TGTGCCAGCAGCATCCGGACAGGGGGGGACACAGATACGCAGTATTTT. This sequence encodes CASSIRTGGDTDTQYF.